A selection of T cell receptor beta chains follows, all from one sample in a study of blood T cell repertoires in COVID-19. Sequenced by immunoSEQ multiplex PCR; TCRdb stores in-frame clones only, minus some. The sample contains 390,000 or so clones, roughly 86% of which appear only once. Material: peripheral blood. These receptors were collected from a woman aged 25 to 39 with COVID-19, enrolled during active disease. Each CDR3 is given with its conserved first and last residue. Each record gives: CDR3 protein, CDR3 DNA, J gene, V gene, D gene. D genes are given only for firm matches.

CASSQVASGGGSYEQYF,TGCGCCAGCAGCCAAGTCGCCTCCGGGGGGGGCTCCTACGAGCAGTACTTC,TRBJ2-7,TRBV4-1,TRBD2
CASSLGPLYLGEQYF,TGTGCCAGCAGTTTAGGCCCTTTGTACCTCGGGGAGCAGTACTTC,TRBJ2-7,TRBV27,.
CASSSGMNTEAFF,TGTGCCAGCAGCTCCGGGATGAACACTGAAGCTTTCTTT,TRBJ1-1,TRBV7-8,.
CASSISPSGSNEQFF,TGTGCCAGCAGCATTTCCCCTAGCGGGAGTAATGAGCAGTTCTTC,TRBJ2-1,TRBV7-2,TRBD2
CASSPDTPNTEAFF,TGTGCCAGCTCACCTGACACGCCGAACACTGAAGCTTTCTTT,TRBJ1-1,TRBV18,.
CASSEFQGIGEQYF,TGTGCCAGCAGTGAATTTCAGGGGATCGGCGAGCAGTACTTC,TRBJ2-7,TRBV25-1,.
CASSPPMGGVLNEQYF,TGTGCCAGCAGTCCCCCCATGGGGGGAGTTCTCAACGAGCAGTACTTC,TRBJ2-7,TRBV28,.
CASGTGQGVDEQFF,TGTGCCAGCGGCACGGGACAGGGGGTCGATGAGCAGTTCTTC,TRBJ2-1,TRBV9,TRBD1
CASSQGQMTINEQFF,TGTGCCAGCAGCCAGGGACAGATGACTATTAATGAGCAGTTCTTC,TRBJ2-1,TRBV7-9,TRBD1
CASSSGGGELFF,TGCGCCAGCAGCTCCGGGGGCGGGGAGCTGTTTTTT,TRBJ2-2,TRBV5-1,.
CASSYSRTGGGEQYF,TGTGCCAGCAGTTACTCGCGGACAGGGGGCGGCGAGCAGTACTTC,TRBJ2-7,TRBV6-5,TRBD1
CASSMGQGATGELFF,TGTGCCAGTAGTATGGGACAGGGGGCCACCGGGGAGCTGTTTTTT,TRBJ2-2,TRBV19,TRBD1
CASSQARGATYNEQFF,TGTGCCAGCAGCCAAGCCCGCGGGGCCACCTACAATGAGCAGTTCTTC,TRBJ2-1,TRBV5-4,.
CASSESRASTDTQYF,TGCGCCAGCAGTGAGAGCAGGGCAAGCACAGATACGCAGTATTTT,TRBJ2-3,TRBV10-1,.
CASSLAQGSYNSPLHF,TGTGCCAGCAGCTTAGCGCAGGGCTCCTATAATTCACCCCTCCACTTT,TRBJ1-6,TRBV7-2,.
CASSLNFQPQHF,TGTGCCAGCAGCTTAAACTTTCAGCCCCAGCATTTT,TRBJ1-5,TRBV7-8,.
CASSPSGSSEYEQYF,TGTGCCAGCAGTCCGTCGGGGTCCTCGGAATACGAGCAGTACTTC,TRBJ2-7,TRBV7-2,.
CASSWDRVRNEQFF,TGTGCCAGCAGTTGGGACAGGGTTAGGAATGAGCAGTTCTTC,TRBJ2-1,TRBV27,TRBD1
CASSPTVTDTQYF,TGTGCCAGCTCACCCACAGTGACAGATACGCAGTATTTT,TRBJ2-3,TRBV18,.